The clone carrying this TCR beta chain was picked up many times. This entry belongs to a study of T cell repertoires in cytomegalovirus infection. The CDR3 extends over 13 amino acids. Germline CDR1 SGHTA, CDR2 FQGNSA. With 5 bases clipped from V and 6 bases from J, the junction kept 5 bases outside the gene matches. TCRdb called the reads again in MiXCR, with one record for every CDR3 protein. The sample lists 150,000 to 200,000 distinct CDR3 sequences, 8% to 10% occurring once. The clonotype originates from a human donor in good health (CMV status not recorded). Some clones in this sample may be carry-over from other donors' samples. The rearrangement links TRBV7-2 to TRBJ1-2; 8 bases align to TRBD1. Sequenced input: PBMCs. This CDR3 is CASSQGTGDGYTF. The CDR3 DNA sequence: TGTGCCAGCAGCCAAGGGACAGGTGATGGCTACACCTTC. Based on the CDR3 plus reference TRBV7-2 and TRBJ1-2, the full variable domain is GAGVSQSPSNKVTEKGKDVELRCDPISGHTALYWYRQSLGQGLEFLIYFQGNSAPDKSGLPSDRFSAERTGGSVSTLTIQRTQQEDSAVYLCASSQGTGDGYTFGSGTRLTVV.